This T cell receptor (beta chain) came from a study of T-cell reconstitution after alpha-beta-depleted transplantation in children. The study's findings and limits: TCRbeta diversity was high at day 60 in some patients (a result of surviving recipient T cells and thymic progenitors).

The CDR3 is 14 residues long. Trimming left V 2 bases short and J 3 bases short, with 11 bases between. Germline loops: CDR1 ENHRY, CDR2 SYGVKD. Preparation of the TCRbeta library used unique molecular identifiers. A single record per CDR3 protein comes from TCRdb applying MiXCR to the PCR reads. Of hundreds of thousands of distinct CDR3 sequences listed, around 17% were seen once; the top ten hold approximately 5%. This clonotype occurred a few times. Its antigen is unidentified. The J gene is TRBJ2-7, the V gene TRBV10-3, with TRBD1 as a possible D gene (6 bases). The receptor was isolated from a male patient aged 10 to 17 who had a stem cell transplant for acute lymphoblastic leukemia, so the T cells may come from the graft donor. The sample was PBMCs, mostly from graft donor cells, taken 360 days after TCRalphabeta/CD19-depleted stem cell transplant. CDR3 DNA: TGTGCCATCAGTGAGGGGGGCTCCGACTACGAGCAGTACTTC. This codes for CAISEGGSDYEQYF.